The clone carrying this TCR beta chain has more than one count but fewer than ten. TCRdb independently ran MiXCR on the 5' RACE reads; one entry per CDR3 protein. The sample lists under 550,000 distinct CDR3 sequences; approximately 18% were seen once. The sample originates from a study of T-cell memory formation after mild COVID-19. The source of this sequence is an adult woman who had mild COVID-19 (a few samples of this study predate the infection). Cell type and time point are not known. Sample: PBMCs or a T cell subset sorted from them (not recorded which).

The CDR3 sequence: CAWAAGPNQPQHF. As DNA, the CDR3 is TGTGCCTGGGCTGCAGGGCCCAATCAGCCCCAGCATTTT. The chain uses TRBV30 and TRBJ1-5; perhaps TRBD1 as D (5 bases). Per germline, CDR1 GTSNPN and CDR2 SVGIG (reference sequence). The CDR3 is made up of 13 amino acids. Trimming took 5 bases from V and 3 from J, leaving 11 bases between them. Filled out from reference TRBV30 and TRBJ1-5, the complete variable domain reads SQTIHQWPATLVQPVGSPLSLECTVEGTSNPNLYWYRQAAGRGLQLLFYSVGIGQISSEVPQNLSASRPQDRQFILSSKKLLLSDSGFYLCAWAAGPNQPQHFGDGTRLSIL.